This TCR beta chain was captured by sequencing in a study of a mutant IDH1 vaccine in newly diagnosed glioma. Study information: Week 35 brought visit V12, which was followed by visit V13 at week 47. Findings and caveats of the study: Pseudoprogression apparently lacked any relation to changes in top peripheral T cell clonotypes.

Time point noted: week 47, end of study. Every vaccine dose comprised 300 ug of mutant IDH1 20-mer peptide plus topical imiquimod. Astrocytomas that were new, WHO grade 3 or 4, IDH1-mutant and ATRX-lost were present in the donors. Generated by immunoSEQ multiplex PCR, the TCRdb table keeps only in-frame clones and is missing some. The sample carries tens of thousands of clones, approximately 89% recorded once. The CDR3 runs to 16 residues. V lost 5 bases, J lost 3 bases, and 18 bases lay in between. Per germline, CDR1 MDHEN and CDR2 SYDVKM. Turning to this clone: Its specificity is not known.

The chain joins TRBV28 to TRBJ2-3, with a possible D match to TRBD1 (6 bases). The receptor comes from a man aged 35-49 years with glioma. Source: PBMCs, taken from a glioma patient whose treatment included an IDH1 peptide vaccine. The CDR3 loop reads CASSPPNRAGTDTQYF. CDR3 DNA: TGTGCCAGCAGTCCCCCCAACAGGGCCGGTACAGATACGCAGTATTTT.